The rows below give T cell receptor beta chains drawn from one sample of a study of cytomegalovirus exposure and HLA in healthy donors. Generated by immunoSEQ multiplex PCR, the TCRdb table keeps only in-frame clones and is missing some. The table has more than 150,000 clones, around 83% seen once; the top ten hold 1.5% to 2%. Sequencing input: PBMCs. These receptors were obtained from a man aged 50-60 years in good health and CMV-seronegative. Both conserved end residues are part of each CDR3. A D gene is named only where the DNA matches it firmly. A clone size is listed for some rows: how often the clone was seen (once, few, many), or a class if it is expanded.

cdr3_aa,cdr3_nt,v_call,d_call,cdr3_length,j_call,clone_size
CASSSTGLETQYF,TGTGCCAGCAGCTCTACAGGGTTGGAGACCCAGTACTTC,TRBV7-9,-,13,TRBJ2-5,-
CASRKAGGTDTQYF,TGTGCCAGCCGAAAGGCCGGAGGCACAGATACGCAGTATTTT,TRBV2,-,14,TRBJ2-3,-
CASSELTDPGEQYF,TGTGCCAGCAGTGAACTGACAGACCCAGGGGAGCAGTACTTC,TRBV2,-,14,TRBJ2-5,few
CASSLRGTSGGNTDTQYF,TGTGCCAGCAGCCTAAGAGGGACTAGCGGGGGGAACACAGATACGCAGTATTTT,TRBV4-2,TRBD2,18,TRBJ2-3,-
CAWSTQGNQPQHF,TGTGCCTGGAGTACGCAGGGCAATCAGCCCCAGCATTTT,TRBV30,-,13,TRBJ1-5,-
CASSLGQGGYNSPLHF,TGTGCCAGCAGCTTAGGGCAGGGAGGCTATAATTCACCCCTCCACTTT,TRBV7-2,-,16,TRBJ1-6,-
CASSRTSGRAEQYF,TGTGCCAGCAGCCGGACTAGCGGGAGGGCCGAGCAGTACTTC,TRBV7-2,TRBD2,14,TRBJ2-7,-
CASSILRDSTNTGELFF,TGTGCCAGCAGTATCCTCCGGGACAGCACGAACACCGGGGAGCTGTTTTTT,TRBV28,TRBD1,17,TRBJ2-2,-
CASSLDALAGGYSYNEQFF,TGTGCCAGCAGCTTAGATGCCCTAGCGGGGGGATATTCCTACAATGAGCAGTTCTTC,TRBV11-2,TRBD2,19,TRBJ2-1,few
CASSPRGGKGAYEQYF,TGTGCCAGCAGCCCCCGCGGCGGGAAGGGCGCCTACGAGCAGTACTTC,TRBV7-3,-,16,TRBJ2-7,-
CASSYEGQGNSPLHF,TGTGCCAGCAGTTACGAAGGACAGGGAAATTCACCCCTCCACTTT,TRBV6-6,TRBD1,15,TRBJ1-6,few
CASSLEAGTDTQYF,TGTGCCAGCAGCTTAGAAGCCGGCACAGATACGCAGTATTTT,TRBV7-9,-,14,TRBJ2-3,-
CSSSLADSHVLTF,TGTTCCAGCAGCTTAGCAGACAGTCACGTCCTGACTTTC,TRBV7-9,-,13,TRBJ2-6,-
CASSLTGAGNTIYF,TGTGCCAGCAGCTTAACAGGGGCTGGAAACACCATATATTTT,TRBV7-8,TRBD1,14,TRBJ1-3,-
CASSFGLGGYEQYF,TGTGCCAGCAGCTTTGGACTAGGGGGCTACGAGCAGTACTTC,TRBV5-4,-,14,TRBJ2-7,-
CASRGQGDGYTF,TGTGCCAGCAGGGGACAGGGGGATGGCTACACCTTC,TRBV6-5,TRBD1,12,TRBJ1-2,-
CASSLAGGVTDTQYF,TGCGCCAGCAGCTTGGCGGGGGGGGTCACAGATACGCAGTATTTT,TRBV5-1,TRBD2,15,TRBJ2-3,-
CASSSPGEVLYNEQFF,TGCGCCAGCAGCTCCCCGGGGGAAGTTTTGTACAATGAGCAGTTCTTC,TRBV5-1,-,16,TRBJ2-1,-
CASRGLGMAGELFF,TGTGCCAGCAGAGGACTAGGAATGGCCGGGGAGCTGTTTTTT,TRBV9,TRBD2,14,TRBJ2-2,-
CASSLMERTEAFF,TGTGCCAGCAGCTTAATGGAGAGAACTGAAGCTTTCTTT,TRBV7-9,-,13,TRBJ1-1,-
CASSSKSPLAGGSYEQYF,TGTGCCAGCAGCTCAAAATCACCACTAGCGGGGGGGTCGTACGAGCAGTACTTC,TRBV7-2,TRBD2,18,TRBJ2-7,-
CASSDLGDREETQYF,TGTGCCAGCAGTGATCTGGGGGACAGAGAAGAGACCCAGTACTTC,TRBV2,TRBD1,15,TRBJ2-5,-
CASSLSHGPNGYTF,TGTGCCAGCAGTTTATCCCATGGCCCGAATGGCTACACCTTC,TRBV28,-,14,TRBJ1-2,-
CSANEYYEQYF,TGCAGTGCTAATGAGTACTACGAGCAGTACTTC,TRBV20-1,-,11,TRBJ2-7,-
CASSALTGSRANEKLFF,TGTGCCAGCAGCGCATTAACAGGGAGTAGGGCTAATGAAAAACTGTTTTTT,TRBV9,-,17,TRBJ1-4,-
CASSLAGQGGYGYTF,TGTGCCAGCAGCTTGGCCGGACAGGGGGGCTATGGCTACACCTTC,TRBV5-4,TRBD1,15,TRBJ1-2,-
CASSLEARGDTQYF,TGTGCCAGCAGCTTAGAGGCTAGGGGAGATACGCAGTATTTT,TRBV7-2,-,14,TRBJ2-3,-
CASSLPAGGDTDTQYF,TGTGCCAGCAGCTTGCCGGCGGGGGGGGACACAGATACGCAGTATTTT,TRBV5-4,TRBD2,16,TRBJ2-3,few
CASRPHGGRMDTEAFF,TGTGCCAGCAGACCCCACGGGGGTCGGATGGACACTGAAGCTTTCTTT,TRBV4-2,-,16,TRBJ1-1,few
CASSPDGYRGLGNTIYF,TGTGCCAGCAGCCCCGACGGGTACAGGGGGCTAGGAAACACCATATATTTT,TRBV5-6,TRBD1,17,TRBJ1-3,-
CASSQVPGHITEAFF,TGCGCCAGCAGCCAAGTCCCGGGACACATAACTGAAGCTTTCTTT,TRBV4-1,-,15,TRBJ1-1,few
CASSQVRGFPDTQYF,TGCGCCAGCAGCCAAGTCAGGGGGTTCCCAGATACGCAGTATTTT,TRBV4-1,TRBD1,15,TRBJ2-3,few
CVSSPTGGNQPQHF,TGTGTCAGCAGTCCGACAGGCGGAAATCAGCCCCAGCATTTT,TRBV6-5,-,14,TRBJ1-5,once
CASSLGPETGNYEQYF,TGCGCCAGCAGCTTGGGCCCCGAGACAGGGAACTACGAGCAGTACTTC,TRBV5-1,TRBD1,16,TRBJ2-7,-
CASSSPLGRELGGYTF,TGTGCCAGCAGTTCGCCTCTTGGACGGGAGCTAGGTGGCTACACCTTC,TRBV5-4,-,16,TRBJ1-2,few
CASSLVGGPDEKLFF,TGCGCCAGCAGCTTGGTGGGGGGGCCGGATGAAAAACTGTTTTTT,TRBV5-1,-,15,TRBJ1-4,few
CASSRQGGDTIYF,TGTGCCAGCAGCCGACAGGGCGGGGACACCATATATTTT,TRBV7-3,TRBD1,13,TRBJ1-3,-
CASSQASLRPQHF,TGCGCCAGCAGCCAAGCTTCTCTCCGGCCCCAGCATTTT,TRBV4-1,-,13,TRBJ1-5,-
CASSLSVGTDTQYF,TGTGCCAGCAGCTTAAGCGTCGGCACAGATACGCAGTATTTT,TRBV7-2,-,14,TRBJ2-3,-
CASSLVGWGEGASGNTIYF,TGTGCCAGCAGCTTAGTGGGTTGGGGAGAAGGAGCCTCTGGAAACACCATATATTTT,TRBV11-3,-,19,TRBJ1-3,-
CASSGGLLSGANVLTF,TGTGCCAGCAGTGGAGGGCTACTCTCTGGGGCCAACGTCCTGACTTTC,TRBV27,-,16,TRBJ2-6,once
CAWREIAGAYEQYF,TGTGCCTGGAGGGAGATAGCGGGAGCCTACGAGCAGTACTTC,TRBV30,TRBD2,14,TRBJ2-7,-
CASSIWETSGNTIYF,TGTGCCAGTAGTATCTGGGAGACCTCTGGAAACACCATATATTTT,TRBV19,-,15,TRBJ1-3,-
CATSRGGREEKLFF,TGTGCCACCAGCAGGGGGGGGCGCGAAGAAAAACTGTTTTTT,TRBV15,-,14,TRBJ1-4,-
CASSMERGGGYTF,TGTGCCAGTAGTATGGAAAGGGGAGGTGGCTACACCTTC,TRBV19,-,13,TRBJ1-2,-
CASRQGSNQPQHF,TGTGCCAGCAGACAGGGTAGCAATCAGCCCCAGCATTTT,TRBV6-6,-,13,TRBJ1-5,-
CASSPWTDSYDYTF,TGTGCCAGCAGCCCCTGGACAGACAGCTATGACTACACCTTC,TRBV9,-,14,TRBJ1-2,-
CASSLERQSNSPLHF,TGTGCCAGCAGCTTGGAGAGACAGTCTAATTCACCCCTCCACTTT,TRBV5-4,-,15,TRBJ1-6,-
CASSLGGIGETQYF,TGCGCCAGCAGCTTGGGCGGGATTGGGGAGACCCAGTACTTC,TRBV5-1,-,14,TRBJ2-5,-
CASSPPRISTDTQYF,TGTGCCAGCTCACCACCGAGAATAAGCACAGATACGCAGTATTTT,TRBV18,-,15,TRBJ2-3,-
CASSFSGEGPQHF,TGTGCCAGCAGCTTTTCAGGAGAGGGGCCCCAGCATTTT,TRBV7-2,-,13,TRBJ1-5,-